The 15 T cell receptor beta chains below were found in one sample sequenced in a study of blood T cell repertoires in COVID-19 (TCRdb year 2020). The library was obtained by the immunoSEQ multiplex PCR assay. This is the immuneACCESS table as TCRdb keeps it, with only in-frame sequences that have V and J called. A part of the clones is gone; compared with another copy, unresolved V genes explain less than half, and the rest is unexplained. A total of some 94,000 clones appear in this sample, roughly 72% of them only once. 20% to 25% of the sample goes to the ten largest clones. Sequenced sample: peripheral blood. These receptors came from a woman aged 60-75 years in a cohort sampled during active or convalescent COVID-19.

The DNA for the CDR3 is TGTGCCAGCAGTTTATTACAGGGGGCGGGGGATACGCAGTATTTT. As protein: CASSLLQGAGDTQYF. This chain connects TRBV28 to TRBJ2-3; 9 nucleotides line up with TRBD1. Trimming at V came to 1 base and at J to 6 bases, leaving 5 bases not matched to a gene. The CDR3 contains 15 residues. Germline loops: CDR1 MDHEN, CDR2 SYDVKM.

The chain combines TRBV2 with TRBJ1-1, with TRBD1 matching over 7 bases. The CDR3 runs 14 residues. Germline trimming cut 5 bases from V and 4 bases from J; bases unmatched to any gene: 7. Germline values: CDR1 SNHLY, CDR2 FYNNEI. CDR3 protein: CASSRGQVGTEAFF. The CDR3 DNA is TGTGCCAGCAGTCGTGGACAGGTGGGCACTGAAGCTTTCTTT.

The V call is TRBV2, the J call TRBJ2-3; tentative D call: TRBD2 (6 bases). The CDR3 is made up of 14 amino acids. V was trimmed by 5 bases and J by 1 base, leaving 10 bases between them. The germline V gene encodes CDR1 SNHLY and CDR2 FYNNEI. The CDR3 sequence is CASSPASGTDTQYF. CDR3 nucleotide sequence: TGTGCCAGCAGTCCAGCTAGCGGCACAGATACGCAGTATTTT.

The rearrangement joins TRBV7-6 to TRBJ2-1; possibly TRBD2 for D (7 bases). In germline, CDR1 is SGHVS, CDR2 FNYEAQ. The length of the CDR3 is 16 residues. Between the trimmed V and J ends, which lost 5 bases and 4 bases, there was a span of 18 bases. Here the CDR3 DNA reads TGTGCCAGCAGCCCAATTGGGGGGGGCCTGTACAATGAGCAGTTCTTC. Translation gives CASSPIGGGLYNEQFF.

This clone was seen a handful of times. J is TRBJ1-1 and V is TRBV7-3; 7 nucleotides align to TRBD1. J gave up 3 bases and V 5 bases, and 12 bases lay outside the gene matches. Germline V gene lookup returns CDR1 SGHTA and CDR2 FQGTGA. The CDR3 consists of 16 residues. In DNA form, the CDR3 reads TGTGCCAGCAGCCGCGACGGGACAGCTTATTACACTGAAGCTTTCTTT. Its translation is CASSRDGTAYYTEAFF.

The V and J genes are TRBV6-6 and TRBJ2-3; the D is unclear. V lost 2 bases and J lost 6, with 6 bases in between. Germline V gene data show CDR1 as MNHNY and CDR2 as SVGAGI (reference sequence). This CDR3 spans 12 amino acids. The CDR3 loop is CASSYPVDTQYF. The CDR3 DNA follows: TGTGCCAGCAGTTACCCCGTGGATACGCAGTATTTT.

In this sample, this clone turned up a few times. The chain couples TRBV11-3 to TRBJ2-1; 15 bases match TRBD2. Germline assignment: CDR1 SGHNT and CDR2 YENEEA. The CDR3 runs 17 residues. The V segment lost 3 bases and the J segment 3 bases; nucleotides outside the gene matches: 3. The CDR3, as DNA: TGTGCCAGCAGCTTGGGGACTAGCGGGGGGCGCTACAATGAGCAGTTCTTC. Its translation: CASSLGTSGGRYNEQFF. Drawing the rest from reference TRBV11-3 and TRBJ2-1, the complete variable domain is EAGVVQSPRYKIIEKKQPVAFWCNPISGHNTLYWYLQNLGQGPELLIRYENEEAVDDSQLPKDRFSAERLKGVDSTLKIQPAELGDSAVYLCASSLGTSGGRYNEQFFGPGTRLTVL.

J is TRBJ2-7 and V is TRBV6-5, with TRBD1 identical over 10 bases. Germline V gene lookup returns CDR1 MNHEY and CDR2 SVGAGI. The CDR3 contains 15 residues. V shed 6 bases and J 3 bases; nucleotides not matched to a gene: 8. Here the CDR3 reads CASSSAGTGDYEQYF. The CDR3 DNA reads TGTGCCAGCAGCTCGGCCGGGACAGGGGACTACGAGCAGTACTTC.

The V call is TRBV4-2, the J call TRBJ1-1; 9 bases map to TRBD1. With 0 bases clipped from V and 3 bases from J, the junction kept 5 bases outside the gene matches. CDR3 size: 16 residues. Looked up from germline, CDR1 is LGHNA and CDR2 is YNFKEQ. The CDR3 bases are TGTGCCAGCAGCCAAGATCAACAGGGGGCACACACTGAAGCTTTCTTT. This codes for CASSQDQQGAHTEAFF.

The chain has TRBV5-6 and TRBJ1-4; weak D call: TRBD1 (6 bases). Germline V gene sequence: CDR1 SGHDT, CDR2 YYEEEE. Trimming removed 5 bases at V and 8 bases at J, with 13 bases between. The CDR3 contains 13 residues. CDR3 sequence (DNA): TGTGCCAGCAGGAGTTGGGACACGGAAAAACTGTTTTTT. This encodes CASRSWDTEKLFF.

This clone was found a few times. CDR3: CASSSQGFNEQFF. The CDR3 nucleotides are TGTGCCAGCAGCTCCCAGGGGTTCAATGAGCAGTTCTTC. The chain carries TRBV7-3 and TRBJ2-1; D possibly corresponds to TRBD1 (6 bases). V was trimmed by 4 bases and J by 6 bases, leaving 10 bases between them. The CDR3 has 13 amino acids. Germline V gene sequence: CDR1 SGHTA, CDR2 FQGTGA.

The chain is built from TRBV7-3 and TRBJ2-1; D is undetermined. CDR1 and CDR2 (germline): SGHTA, FQGTGA. Trimming stripped 3 bases from V and 12 bases from J, with 15 bases between. This CDR3 is 13 amino acids long. The chain's CDR3 is CASSFLDRSVQFF. Here the CDR3 DNA reads TGTGCCAGCAGCTTCCTAGACCGGAGTGTGCAGTTCTTC. The entire variable domain, with the rest obtained from reference TRBV7-3 and TRBJ2-1, is as follows: GAGVSQTPSNKVTEKGKYVELRCDPISGHTALYWYRQSLGQGPEFLIYFQGTGAADDSGLPNDRFFAVRPEGSVSTLKIQRTERGDSAVYLCASSFLDRSVQFFGPGTRLTVL.

The genes are TRBV27 and TRBJ2-2; D might be TRBD1 (6 bases). Germline loops: CDR1 MNHEY, CDR2 SMNVEV (reference sequence). The CDR3 sequence is 16 residues long. V dropped 8 bases and J dropped 6 bases, with 22 bases sitting between them. CDR3 loop: CASGRYRAVNAGELFF. The CDR3 DNA follows: TGTGCCAGCGGCAGGTACAGGGCGGTTAACGCCGGGGAGCTGTTTTTT.

V usage is TRBV19 and J usage is TRBJ2-7; D call uncertain. The CDR3 has 13 residues. CDR1 is LNHDA and CDR2 is SQIVND in the germline V gene (reference sequence). Between the trimmed V and J ends, which lost 6 bases and 1 base, there was a span of 10 bases. The CDR3 reads CASRPATSYEQYF. The DNA for the CDR3 is TGTGCCAGTAGGCCTGCGACTTCCTACGAGCAGTACTTC.

This clone was seen a handful of times. CDR3 in DNA: TGTGCCAGCAGCTCCGGGATTTTTGGTTCACCCCTCCACTTT. Translated, it gives CASSSGIFGSPLHF. This chain uses TRBV7-2 with TRBJ1-6; D unresolved. This CDR3 is built from 14 residues. Trimming took 4 bases from V and 9 from J, leaving 13 bases between them. Germline V gene data show CDR1 as SGHTA and CDR2 as FQGNSA. The full variable domain, rest sourced from reference TRBV7-2 and TRBJ1-6, is GAGVSQSPSNKVTEKGKDVELRCDPISGHTALYWYRQSLGQGLEFLIYFQGNSAPDKSGLPSDRFSAERTGGSVSTLTIQRTQQEDSAVYLCASSSGIFGSPLHFGNGTRLTVT.